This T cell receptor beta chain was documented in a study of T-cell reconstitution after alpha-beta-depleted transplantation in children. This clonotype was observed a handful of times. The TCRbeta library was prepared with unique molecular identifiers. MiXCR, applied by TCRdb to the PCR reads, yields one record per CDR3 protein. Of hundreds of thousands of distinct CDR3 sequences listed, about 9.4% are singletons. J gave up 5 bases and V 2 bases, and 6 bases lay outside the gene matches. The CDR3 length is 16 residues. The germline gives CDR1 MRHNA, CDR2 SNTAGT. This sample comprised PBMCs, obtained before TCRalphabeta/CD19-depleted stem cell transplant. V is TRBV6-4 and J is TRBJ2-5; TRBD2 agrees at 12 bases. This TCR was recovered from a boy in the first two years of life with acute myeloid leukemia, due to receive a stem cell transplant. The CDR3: CASSDRGLAGMETQYF. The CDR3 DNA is TGTGCCAGCAGTGACCGGGGACTAGCGGGCATGGAGACCCAGTACTTC.